The source of this T cell receptor beta chain is a study of blood T cell repertoires in COVID-19 (dated by TCRdb to 2020 to 2021). At the level of the whole study: Collaborator samples came from the United States, Italy and Spain and covered acute and convalescent phases of COVID-19. The material from the prospective study consisted of cDNA or gDNA derived from T cells, B-cell-depleted T cells, or PBMCs. The dataset comprised deeply sampled blood TCRbeta repertoires from subjects exposed to, actively infected with, or recovered from COVID-19. The repertoires were released in a freely available public database meant as a resource for research on the immune response to SARS-CoV-2. Samples were obtained from the ongoing ImmuneRACE study (first 160 participants) and from 1,254 subjects provided by 6 global collaborators. The sample metadata nearly always contained a de-identified subject ID, COVID-19 status, age in years and sex. Where available, HLA class I and class II types were obtained from metadata supplied by the sample provider rather than from assay-based typing. General conclusions and limits of the study: The amount of clinical and demographic metadata varied by source and participant and was provided uncurated.

The immunoSEQ Assay, a bias-controlled multiplex PCR, was used to amplify TCRbeta CDR3 regions from genomic DNA. In the paper's pipeline: Nucleated cell counts per sample were estimated from amplification of reference gene primers within the assay. To quantify the absolute abundance of each unique TCRbeta CDR3 rearrangement, sequence reads were collapsed and filtered. For each sample, productive Simpson clonality was calculated by taking the square root of Simpson's diversity index across productive rearrangements. The immuneACCESS repertoire file appears here via TCRdb, limited to in-frame rearrangements. These files lack a portion of the clones; in checked studies, under half of the deficit traces to unresolved V genes, and the cause of the others is not known. Clone size and V and J calls were adopted from that table, with D and trimming inferred from the DNA. Present in this sample are roughly 120,000 clones, 87% of which were seen just once. Roughly 8.2% of the sample is held by the ten biggest clonotypes.

For this clone: It lacks a known antigen. No base quality information exists; no much larger clone differs at one position.

Compared with germline, V lacks 2 bases and J lacks 5 bases; bases without a gene match: 8. The germline V gene sets CDR1 to SGHRS and CDR2 to YFSETQ. There are 15 amino acids in the CDR3, from cysteine to phenylalanine inclusive. The retained sequence is limited to the CDR3, 45 bases, with the frame set at the first base. The collaborating institutions used their own protocols to collect whole blood in K2EDTA tubes. For TCRbeta analysis, collaborator samples were shipped as frozen whole blood, as isolated PBMCs, or as DNA extracted from either sample type. Recombination connected TRBV5-1 to TRBJ2-5; 8 junctional bases match TRBD2. Sequencing was done on a sample of peripheral blood. This TCR came from a human donor in a cohort sampled during active COVID-19. CDR3 sequence: CASSFSSGSGETQYF. The nucleotides read TGCGCCAGCAGCTTCTCCAGCGGGAGCGGGGAGACCCAGTACTTC.